These T cell receptor beta chains were read from a single sample in a study of Tregs in tolerant kidney transplant recipients. Sequencing was performed with immunoSEQ multiplex PCR; in TCRdb, only in-frame clones are kept and a portion is missing. The sample carries about 87,000 clones, approximately 93% recorded once. The sequenced sample was CD4+ T cells from blood, obtained before the transplant. The receptor source for this set is a human donor who received a combined kidney and bone marrow transplant. Each CDR3 is given with its conserved first and last residue. A D gene is named only where the DNA matches it firmly. Only part of the rows carry a size: once, few, many, or a class if the clone is expanded.

CDR3	DNA	V	J	D	size
CATSRGGTGVQPQHF	TGTGCCACCAGCAGGGGGGGGACAGGGGTCCAGCCCCAGCATTTT	TRBV15	TRBJ1-5	TRBD1	few
CASRGQGNYEQYF	TGTGCCAGTAGGGGACAGGGAAACTACGAGCAGTACTTC	TRBV19	TRBJ2-7	TRBD1	.
CASSKGQGTDTQYF	TGCGCCAGCAGCAAAGGACAGGGCACAGATACGCAGTATTTT	TRBV5-1	TRBJ2-3	TRBD1	.
CASSVVGGAGNTIYF	TGTGCCAGCAGCGTAGTGGGAGGGGCTGGAAACACCATATATTTT	TRBV9	TRBJ1-3	.	.
CASSFLAGSSTDTQYF	TGCGCCAGCAGCTTCCTAGCGGGATCAAGCACAGATACGCAGTATTTT	TRBV5-1	TRBJ2-3	TRBD2	.
CATSWAGNSNQPQHF	TGTGCCACCAGCTGGGCAGGGAATAGCAATCAGCCCCAGCATTTT	TRBV15	TRBJ1-5	.	.
CASNLGGVNTEAFF	TGTGCCAGCAACTTGGGGGGGGTGAACACTGAAGCTTTCTTT	TRBV5-6	TRBJ1-1	.	.
CASSPQNPGAKNIQYF	TGTGCCAGCTCACCACAAAATCCGGGGGCCAAAAACATTCAGTACTTC	TRBV18	TRBJ2-4	.	.
CASSLAWTSERNEQFF	TGCGCCAGCAGCTTGGCGTGGACTAGCGAAAGAAATGAGCAGTTCTTC	TRBV5-1	TRBJ2-1	TRBD2	once
CAGAPDPNSPLHF	TGTGCCGGGGCTCCGGACCCAAATTCACCCCTCCACTTT	TRBV2	TRBJ1-6	.	.
CASSLAQGGIAEAFF	TGTGCCAGCAGCTTAGCGCAGGGAGGAATCGCTGAAGCTTTCTTT	TRBV7-2	TRBJ1-1	.	.
CASQGAGYEQYF	TGTGCCTCGCAGGGGGCCGGTTACGAGCAGTACTTC	TRBV10-3	TRBJ2-7	TRBD1	.
CASSQQGQGMNQPQHF	TGTGCCAGCAGCCAACAAGGACAGGGTATGAATCAGCCCCAGCATTTT	TRBV4-2	TRBJ1-5	TRBD1	.
CASTGTVSSYNSPLHF	TGTGCCAGCACCGGGACAGTTAGCTCCTATAATTCCCCCCTCCACTTT	TRBV28	TRBJ1-6	TRBD1	.
CASSYSAGGEQYF	TGTGCCAGCAGTTACTCGGCGGGAGGCGAGCAGTACTTC	TRBV6-6	TRBJ2-7	TRBD2	few
CASSGTLQGLDEKLFF	TGTGCCAGCAGTGGCACTCTACAGGGGCTGGATGAAAAACTGTTTTTT	TRBV6-1	TRBJ1-4	TRBD1	few
CASSLDTPGSSTGELFF	TGCGCCAGCAGCCTAGATACTCCCGGGTCCAGCACCGGGGAGCTGTTTTTT	TRBV5-1	TRBJ2-2	.	.
CASSFTGTSYEQYF	TGTGCCAGCAGCTTCACCGGGACATCCTACGAGCAGTACTTC	TRBV7-2	TRBJ2-7	.	.
CASQLGGSDTQYF	TGTGCCAGCCAACTGGGGGGGTCAGATACGCAGTATTTT	TRBV2	TRBJ2-3	TRBD2	once
CASSDLAVPRETQYF	TGTGCCAGCAGTGATCTAGCGGTCCCGAGGGAGACCCAGTACTTC	TRBV2	TRBJ2-5	TRBD2	.
CASRTGLAAFSGANVLTF	TGTGCCAGCAGAACGGGACTAGCGGCGTTCTCTGGGGCCAACGTCCTGACTTTC	TRBV5-6	TRBJ2-6	TRBD2	.